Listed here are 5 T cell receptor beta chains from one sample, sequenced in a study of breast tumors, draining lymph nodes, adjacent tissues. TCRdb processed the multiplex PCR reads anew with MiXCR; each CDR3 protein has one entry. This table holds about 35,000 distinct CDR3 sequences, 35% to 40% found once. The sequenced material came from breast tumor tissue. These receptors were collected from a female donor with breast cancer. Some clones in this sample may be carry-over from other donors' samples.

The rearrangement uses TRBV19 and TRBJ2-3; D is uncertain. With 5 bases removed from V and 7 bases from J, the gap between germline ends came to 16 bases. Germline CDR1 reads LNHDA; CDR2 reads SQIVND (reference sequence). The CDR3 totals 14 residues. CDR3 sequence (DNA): TGTGCCAGTAGTCGTAACTTACGGGCAAATACGCAGTATTTT. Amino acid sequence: CASSRNLRANTQYF.

The CDR3 bases are TGTGCCAGCAGCTATATTCAGGGGTACGAGCAGTACTTC. Protein product: CASSYIQGYEQYF. The chain joins TRBV2 to TRBJ2-7; possibly TRBD1 for D (6 bases). The CDR3 has 13 amino acids. Germline values: CDR1 SNHLY, CDR2 FYNNEI. Trimming removed 6 bases from V and 4 bases from J, with 13 bases in between.

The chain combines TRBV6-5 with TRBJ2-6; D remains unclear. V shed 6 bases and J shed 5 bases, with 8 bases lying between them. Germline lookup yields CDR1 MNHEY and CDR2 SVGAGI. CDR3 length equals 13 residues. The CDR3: CASRPSRANVLTF. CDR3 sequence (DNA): TGTGCCAGCAGACCCAGCAGGGCCAACGTCCTGACTTTC.

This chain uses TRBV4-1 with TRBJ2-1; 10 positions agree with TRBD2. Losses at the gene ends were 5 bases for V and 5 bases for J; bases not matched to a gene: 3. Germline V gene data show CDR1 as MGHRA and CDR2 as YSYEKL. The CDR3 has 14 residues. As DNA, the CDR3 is TGCGCCAGCAGCGACGGGACTAGCGACAATGAGCAGTTCTTC. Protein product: CASSDGTSDNEQFF.

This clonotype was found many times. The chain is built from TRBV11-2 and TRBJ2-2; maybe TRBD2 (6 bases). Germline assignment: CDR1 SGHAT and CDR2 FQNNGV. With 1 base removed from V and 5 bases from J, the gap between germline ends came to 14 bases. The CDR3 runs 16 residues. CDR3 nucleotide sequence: TGTGCCAGCAGCTTAGTAGCTAGCGCGGGGACCGGGGAGCTGTTTTTT. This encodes CASSLVASAGTGELFF.